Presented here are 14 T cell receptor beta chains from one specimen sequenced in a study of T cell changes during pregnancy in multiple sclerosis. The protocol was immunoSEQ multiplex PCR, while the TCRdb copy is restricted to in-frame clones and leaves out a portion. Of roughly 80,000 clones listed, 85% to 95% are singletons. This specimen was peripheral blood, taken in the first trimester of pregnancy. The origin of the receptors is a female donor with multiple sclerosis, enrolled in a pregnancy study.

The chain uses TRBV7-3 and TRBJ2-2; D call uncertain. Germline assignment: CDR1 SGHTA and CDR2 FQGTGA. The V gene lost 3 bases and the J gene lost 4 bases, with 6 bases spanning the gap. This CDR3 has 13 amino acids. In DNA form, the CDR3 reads TGTGCCAGCAGCTTGTCCCTCACCGGGGAGCTGTTTTTT. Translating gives CASSLSLTGELFF.

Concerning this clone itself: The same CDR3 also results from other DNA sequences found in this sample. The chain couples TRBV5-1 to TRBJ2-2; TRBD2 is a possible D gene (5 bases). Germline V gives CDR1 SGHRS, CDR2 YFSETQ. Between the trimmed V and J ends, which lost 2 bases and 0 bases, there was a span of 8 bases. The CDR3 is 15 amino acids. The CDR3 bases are TGCGCCAGCAGCTTCCGGGGAACGAACACCGGGGAGCTGTTTTTT. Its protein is CASSFRGTNTGELFF.

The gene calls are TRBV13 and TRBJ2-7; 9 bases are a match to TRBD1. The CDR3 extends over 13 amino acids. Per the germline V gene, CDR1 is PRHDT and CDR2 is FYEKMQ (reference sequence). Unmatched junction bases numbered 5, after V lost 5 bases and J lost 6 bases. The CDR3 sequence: CASSRTGVVEQYF. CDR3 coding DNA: TGTGCCAGCAGCCGGACAGGGGTAGTCGAGCAGTACTTC.

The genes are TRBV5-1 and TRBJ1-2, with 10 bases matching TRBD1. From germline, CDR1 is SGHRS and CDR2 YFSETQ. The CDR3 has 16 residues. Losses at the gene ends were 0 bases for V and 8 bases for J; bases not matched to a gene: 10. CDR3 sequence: CASSLAGDRGSPGYTF. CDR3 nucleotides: TGCGCCAGCAGCTTGGCCGGGGACAGGGGTTCGCCCGGCTACACCTTC.

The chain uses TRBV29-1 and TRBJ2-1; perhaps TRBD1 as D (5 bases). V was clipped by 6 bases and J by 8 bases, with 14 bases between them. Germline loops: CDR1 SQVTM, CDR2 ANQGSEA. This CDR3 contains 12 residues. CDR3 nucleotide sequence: TGCAGCGTGGGTGAAAGGGGCGATGAGCAGTTCTTC. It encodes CSVGERGDEQFF.

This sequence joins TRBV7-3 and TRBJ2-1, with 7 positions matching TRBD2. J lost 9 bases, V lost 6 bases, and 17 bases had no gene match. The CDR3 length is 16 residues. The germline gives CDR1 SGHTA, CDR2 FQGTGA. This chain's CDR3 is CASSYLGLDGISEQFF. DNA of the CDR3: TGTGCCAGCAGTTACCTCGGACTAGACGGAATCAGTGAGCAGTTCTTC.

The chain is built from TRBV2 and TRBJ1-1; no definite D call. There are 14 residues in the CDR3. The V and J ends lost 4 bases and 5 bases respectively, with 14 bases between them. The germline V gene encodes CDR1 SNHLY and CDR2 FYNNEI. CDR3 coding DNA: TGTGCCAGCAGTGCCAGTCCGGGGAGGACTGAAGCTTTCTTT. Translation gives CASSASPGRTEAFF. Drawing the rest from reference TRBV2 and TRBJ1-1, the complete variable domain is EPEVTQTPSHQVTQMGQEVILRCVPISNHLYFYWYRQILGQKVEFLVSFYNNEISEKSEIFDDQFSVERPDGSNFTLKIRSTKLEDSAMYFCASSASPGRTEAFFGQGTRLTVV.

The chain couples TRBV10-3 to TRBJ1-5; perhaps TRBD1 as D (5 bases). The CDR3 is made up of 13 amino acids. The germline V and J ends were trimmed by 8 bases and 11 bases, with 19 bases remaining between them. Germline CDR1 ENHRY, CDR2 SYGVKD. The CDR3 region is CAIGAESVASQHF. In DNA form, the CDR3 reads TGTGCCATCGGGGCTGAGTCGGTTGCATCCCAGCATTTT.

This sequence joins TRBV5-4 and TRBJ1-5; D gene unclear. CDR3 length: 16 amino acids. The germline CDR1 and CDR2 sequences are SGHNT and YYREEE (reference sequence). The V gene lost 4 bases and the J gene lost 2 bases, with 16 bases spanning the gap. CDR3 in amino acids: CASSLLTSVGNQPQHF. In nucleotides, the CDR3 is TGTGCCAGCAGCCTATTGACATCGGTGGGCAATCAGCCCCAGCATTTT.

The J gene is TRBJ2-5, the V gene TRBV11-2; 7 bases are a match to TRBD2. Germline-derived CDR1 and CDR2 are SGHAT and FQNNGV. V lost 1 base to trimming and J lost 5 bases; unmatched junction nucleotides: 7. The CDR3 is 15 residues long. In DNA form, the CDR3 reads TGTGCCAGCAGCTTAGGGGCGGGGGAGTGGGAGACCCAGTACTTC. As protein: CASSLGAGEWETQYF.

The CDR3 sequence is CTSSRRTGPNQPQHF. The CDR3, as DNA: TGCACCAGCAGCAGAAGGACAGGGCCTAATCAGCCCCAGCATTTT. This sequence joins TRBV1 and TRBJ1-5; the listed D gene, TRBD1, was not tested against the DNA. TRBV1 is given as a pseudogene. The CDR3 sequence is 15 residues long.

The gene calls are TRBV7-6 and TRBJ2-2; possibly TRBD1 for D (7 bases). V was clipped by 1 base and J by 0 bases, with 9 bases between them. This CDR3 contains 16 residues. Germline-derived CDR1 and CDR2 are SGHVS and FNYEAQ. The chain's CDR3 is CASSLGGTANTGELFF. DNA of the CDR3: TGTGCCAGCAGCTTAGGCGGGACAGCGAACACCGGGGAGCTGTTTTTT.

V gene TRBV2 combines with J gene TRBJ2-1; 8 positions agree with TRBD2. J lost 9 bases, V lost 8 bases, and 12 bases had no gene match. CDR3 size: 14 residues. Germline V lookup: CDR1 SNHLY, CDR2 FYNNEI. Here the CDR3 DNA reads TGTGCCAGCGGATACGGGGGGGCCGGCGGTGAGCAGTTCTTC. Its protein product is CASGYGGAGGEQFF. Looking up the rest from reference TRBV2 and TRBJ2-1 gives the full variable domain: EPEVTQTPSHQVTQMGQEVILRCVPISNHLYFYWYRQILGQKVEFLVSFYNNEISEKSEIFDDQFSVERPDGSNFTLKIRSTKLEDSAMYFCASGYGGAGGEQFFGPGTRLTVL.

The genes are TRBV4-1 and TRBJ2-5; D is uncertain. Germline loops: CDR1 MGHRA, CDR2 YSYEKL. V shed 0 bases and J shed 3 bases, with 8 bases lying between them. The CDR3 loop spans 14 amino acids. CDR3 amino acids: CASSQDRLEETQYF. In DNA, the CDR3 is TGCGCCAGCAGCCAAGATCGGCTAGAAGAGACCCAGTACTTC.